The clone carrying this T cell receptor beta chain was recorded many times. The data were obtained in a study of low-dose radiotherapy and immunotherapy resistance in tumors. Study background: Each fraction given to Cohort 2 every two weeks delivered 1 Gy, and the total reached 13 Gy over 26 weeks. Study patients were administered oral aspirin at 300 mg daily for four cycles from cycle 1 day 1.

Specified time point: after trial treatment. Treatment described: LDRT plus nivolumab, ipilimumab, low-dose cyclophosphamide and aspirin (RACIN trial). Administered to the donors were nivolumab, ipilimumab, aspirin, low-dose cyclophosphamide and low-dose radiotherapy. First-strand cDNA relied on TRAV- and TRBV-specific primers spanning alpha and beta chains. It was with a constant-region primer and a V-primer adapter that TCRs were amplified over roughly 18 PCR cycles. mRNA that had been isolated underwent amplification through in vitro transcription. TCRdb called the reads again in MiXCR, with one record for every CDR3 protein. The repertoire consists of about 39,000 distinct CDR3 sequences, with roughly 20% occurring once and the leading ten covering roughly 8.3%. The CDR3 sequence is 13 residues long. Germline V gives CDR1 LNHDA, CDR2 SQIVND (reference sequence). With 4 bases removed from V and 4 bases from J, the gap between germline ends came to 10 bases.

The chain uses TRBV19 and TRBJ1-2; no firm D call. This sequence originates from a female donor with ovarian cancer. The sample here was PBMCs, taken after low-dose radiotherapy plus immunotherapy. CDR3 DNA sequence: TGTGCCAGTAGTAACCGACACCCCTATGGCTACACCTTC. This encodes CASSNRHPYGYTF.